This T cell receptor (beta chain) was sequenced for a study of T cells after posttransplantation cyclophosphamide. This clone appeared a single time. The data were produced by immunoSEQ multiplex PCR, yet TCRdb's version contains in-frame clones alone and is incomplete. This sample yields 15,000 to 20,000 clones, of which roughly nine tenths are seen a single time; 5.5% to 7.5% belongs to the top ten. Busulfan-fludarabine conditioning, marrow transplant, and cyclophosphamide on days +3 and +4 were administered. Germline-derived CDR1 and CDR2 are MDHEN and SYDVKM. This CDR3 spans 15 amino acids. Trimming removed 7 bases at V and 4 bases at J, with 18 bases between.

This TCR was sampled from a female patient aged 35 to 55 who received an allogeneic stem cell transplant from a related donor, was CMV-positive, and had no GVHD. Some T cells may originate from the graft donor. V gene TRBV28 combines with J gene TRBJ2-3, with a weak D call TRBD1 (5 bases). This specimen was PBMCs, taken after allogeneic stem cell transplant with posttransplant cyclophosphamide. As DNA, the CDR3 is TGTGCCAGCAATGGGGCAGGGAAAGGTCCAGATACGCAGTATTTT. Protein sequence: CASNGAGKGPDTQYF.